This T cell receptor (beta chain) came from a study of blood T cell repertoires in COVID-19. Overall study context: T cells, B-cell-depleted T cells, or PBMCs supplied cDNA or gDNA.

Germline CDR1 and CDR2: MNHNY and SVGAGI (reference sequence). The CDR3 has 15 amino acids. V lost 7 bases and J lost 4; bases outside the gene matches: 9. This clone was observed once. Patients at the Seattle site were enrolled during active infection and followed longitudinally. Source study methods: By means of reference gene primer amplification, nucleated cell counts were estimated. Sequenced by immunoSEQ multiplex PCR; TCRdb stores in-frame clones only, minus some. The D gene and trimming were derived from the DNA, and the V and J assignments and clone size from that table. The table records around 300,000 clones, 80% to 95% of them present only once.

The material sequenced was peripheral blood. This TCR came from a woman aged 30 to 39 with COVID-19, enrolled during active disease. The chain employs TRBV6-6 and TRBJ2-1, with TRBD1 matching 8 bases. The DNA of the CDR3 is TGTGCCAGCACCCCGTCAGGGGGCGCTTACAATGAGCAGTTCTTC. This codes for CASTPSGGAYNEQFF.